What follows are 29 T cell receptor beta chains derived from one specimen sequenced in a study of T-cell memory formation after mild COVID-19. TCRdb called the 5' RACE reads again in MiXCR, with one record for every CDR3 protein. The sample lists about 290,000 distinct CDR3 sequences; roughly 15% were seen once. The specimen was PBMCs or a T cell subset sorted from them (not recorded which). The receptor source for this set is a man between 18 and 29 years old who had mild COVID-19 (a few samples of this study predate the infection). Cell type and time point are not known.

This clonotype was found a few times. V and J are TRBV20-1 and TRBJ1-6; 11 bases match TRBD1. With 2 bases clipped from V and 10 bases from J, the junction kept 7 bases outside the gene matches. The CDR3 has 15 amino acids. Germline V CDR1 and CDR2: DFQATT, SNEGSKA (reference sequence). CDR3 coding DNA: TGCAGTGCTAGACCATCGGACAGGGGGCCCTCACCCCTCCACTTT. Translating gives CSARPSDRGPSPLHF.

The chain combines TRBV2 with TRBJ2-3; 12 bases align to TRBD2. CDR1 and CDR2 from the germline V gene are SNHLY and FYNNEI. After removal of 4 bases from V and 3 bases from J, the junction contained 8 bases not matched to a gene. This CDR3 region has 17 residues. For the CDR3, the DNA is TGTGCCAGCAGTGTACTAGCGGGGGGCCTCTTGACAGATACGCAGTATTTT. Translation gives CASSVLAGGLLTDTQYF. Full variable domain (remainder filled in from reference TRBV2 and TRBJ2-3): EPEVTQTPSHQVTQMGQEVILRCVPISNHLYFYWYRQILGQKVEFLVSFYNNEISEKSEIFDDQFSVERPDGSNFTLKIRSTKLEDSAMYFCASSVLAGGLLTDTQYFGPGTRLTVL.

This sequence joins TRBV4-1 and TRBJ2-7, with 8 bases that match TRBD2. The CDR3 totals 15 residues. Trimming at V came to 1 base and at J to 5 bases, leaving 7 bases not matched to a gene. From germline, CDR1 is MGHRA and CDR2 YSYEKL. CDR3 sequence: CASSQAGGGLNEQYF. The CDR3 nucleotides read TGCGCCAGCAGCCAAGCCGGGGGGGGGCTAAACGAGCAGTACTTC.

This clonotype occurred many times. The chain is built from TRBV7-2 and TRBJ2-1; D remains ambiguous. The CDR3 is 15 residues long. V lost 1 base and J 0 bases, leaving 7 bases between the germline ends. Germline-derived CDR1 and CDR2 are SGHTA and FQGNSA. CDR3 residues: CASSLDLSSYNEQFF. CDR3 bases: TGTGCCAGCAGCTTAGATCTGAGCTCCTACAATGAGCAGTTCTTC.

This clonotype occurred a few times. The V call is TRBV7-2, the J call TRBJ1-2; TRBD1 agrees at 7 bases. Germline assignment: CDR1 SGHTA and CDR2 FQGNSA. The J segment lost 7 bases and the V segment lost 5 bases, leaving 10 bases of the junction unmatched. CDR3 length equals 14 residues. As DNA, the CDR3 is TGTGCCAGCAGCAACCTACAGGGGCCCCTTGGCTACACCTTC. It specifies CASSNLQGPLGYTF.

This clonotype has at least ten counts. This chain connects TRBV5-1 to TRBJ2-1; D ambiguous. Trimming shortened V by 1 base and J by 5 bases, and 10 bases separated the two germline ends. This CDR3 region has 14 residues. CDR1 and CDR2 (germline): SGHRS, YFSETQ. CDR3 in amino acids: CASSLTAANNEQFF. The CDR3 coding sequence is TGCGCCAGCAGCTTGACAGCCGCGAACAATGAGCAGTTCTTC.

The chain carries TRBV5-1 and TRBJ2-5; 11 nucleotides line up with TRBD2. This CDR3 spans 16 amino acids. The trim removed 1 base at V and 4 bases at J, leaving 6 bases unmatched. Germline CDR1 and CDR2: SGHRS and YFSETQ. CDR3 DNA: TGCGCCAGCAGCTTGACGCGACTAGCGGGGCGAGAGACCCAGTACTTC. It is translated as CASSLTRLAGRETQYF.

The chain has TRBV18 and TRBJ1-4; 7 positions match TRBD1. Germline V gene data show CDR1 as KGHSH and CDR2 as LQKENI. The CDR3 is 15 residues long. Trimming cost V 5 bases and J 7 bases; bases outside gene matches: 10. CDR3 amino acids: CASSSEGAMVEKLFF. The DNA for the CDR3 is TGTGCCAGCTCATCCGAGGGGGCGATGGTTGAAAAACTGTTTTTT.

This clonotype showed up just a few times. The V gene is TRBV20-1, the J gene TRBJ2-3; TRBD2 matches at 9 bases. The CDR3 contains 15 residues. V was clipped by 6 bases and J by 1 base; unmatched bases: 8. Germline assignment: CDR1 DFQATT and CDR2 SNEGSKA (reference sequence). The DNA for the CDR3 is TGCAGTGCGGGGCGTAGCGGGGGCGGCACAGATACGCAGTATTTT. Residues: CSAGRSGGGTDTQYF.

This clonotype was counted only a few times. V gene TRBV7-9 combines with J gene TRBJ1-1; no definite D call. This CDR3 is built from 13 residues. Germline V gene sequence: CDR1 SEHNR, CDR2 FQNEAQ (reference sequence). Trimming left V 7 bases short and J 0 bases short, with 9 bases between. The CDR3 DNA is TGTGCCAGCACCCCCGAGGTGAACACTGAAGCTTTCTTT. Its translation is CASTPEVNTEAFF.

V usage is TRBV5-6 and J usage is TRBJ1-6; no definite D call. Germline CDR1 and CDR2: SGHDT and YYEEEE. The V end was cut by 1 base, the J end by 7 bases, with 9 bases between. The CDR3 sequence is 14 residues long. The CDR3 protein is CASSLSGSNSPLHF. As DNA, the CDR3 is TGTGCCAGCAGCTTGTCCGGGTCGAATTCACCCCTCCACTTT.

CDR3 in DNA: TGTGCCAGCACCACCGGGGATAGCCCGGGAGATACGCAGTATTTT. Protein: CASTTGDSPGDTQYF. This chain joins TRBV12-3 or TRBV12-4 and TRBJ2-3, with D perhaps matching TRBD2 (5 bases). Trimming stripped 7 bases from V and 5 bases from J, with 19 bases between. The CDR3 has 15 residues.

J is TRBJ2-7 and V is TRBV6-2 or TRBV6-3; 10 bases align to TRBD1. V shed 4 bases, J shed 2 bases, and the junction held 5 bases outside the gene matches. Germline loops: CDR1 MNHEY, CDR2 SVGEGT. This CDR3 spans 15 amino acids. This chain's CDR3 is CASSSPGQGAYEQYV. Written as DNA, the CDR3 is TGTGCCAGCAGTTCTCCCGGACAGGGGGCCTACGAGCAGTACGTC.

This clonotype was found a few times. This chain uses TRBV2 with TRBJ2-7, with D perhaps being TRBD1 or TRBD2 (5 bases each). CDR3 length: 14 amino acids. Germline values: CDR1 SNHLY, CDR2 FYNNEI. Trimming cost V 3 bases and J 4 bases, with 13 bases left between them. The CDR3 protein is CASSERARAYEQYV. The CDR3 coding sequence is TGTGCCAGCAGTGAGAGGGCCAGGGCTTACGAGCAGTACGTC.

The chain employs TRBV12-3 or TRBV12-4 and TRBJ2-2; TRBD1 matches 9 bases. V lost 3 bases, J lost 3 bases, and 14 bases stayed unmatched. The CDR3 has 19 residues. CDR3 nucleotides: TGTGCCAGCAGTTTTACGTATGATCACAGGGGGCTCGACACCGGGGAGCTGTTTTTT. It translates to CASSFTYDHRGLDTGELFF.

The chain couples TRBV27 to TRBJ1-6; TRBD1 matches 7 bases. The germline gives CDR1 MNHEY, CDR2 SMNVEV (reference sequence). This CDR3 has 16 residues. The trim removed 4 bases at V and 7 bases at J, leaving 10 bases unmatched. CDR3 bases: TGTGCCAGCAGTTCCCCTAATTACAGGGGCAATTCACCCCTCCACTTT. It encodes CASSSPNYRGNSPLHF.

This chain uses TRBV7-9 with TRBJ2-2; D is unresolved. This CDR3 contains 19 residues. V dropped 5 bases and J dropped 4 bases, with 26 bases sitting between them. Germline V lookup: CDR1 SEHNR, CDR2 FQNEAQ (reference sequence). CDR3 protein: CASSPDTVRWVVITGELFF. For the CDR3, the DNA is TGTGCCAGCAGCCCAGATACCGTACGTTGGGTCGTAATCACCGGGGAGCTGTTTTTT.

This clonotype was found a few times. J is TRBJ2-2 and V is TRBV7-3; 11 bases are a match to TRBD2. Germline V CDR1 and CDR2: SGHTA, FQGTGA. Germline trimming cut 4 bases from V and 4 bases from J; bases unmatched to any gene: 5. The CDR3 length is 16 residues. Written as DNA, the CDR3 is TGTGCCAGCAGCTCCTTAGCGGGGGGGCCCACCGGGGAGCTGTTTTTT. Residues: CASSSLAGGPTGELFF.

In its sample, this clonotype was seen a few times. The rearrangement uses TRBV27 and TRBJ2-1, with 8 positions matching TRBD2. The CDR3 runs 14 residues. CDR1 and CDR2 from the germline V gene are MNHEY and SMNVEV (reference sequence). J was trimmed by 4 bases and V by 5 bases; bases with no gene match: 4. The DNA of the CDR3 is TGTGCCAGCAGTCTTAAGCGGGGGTACAATGAGCAGTTCTTC. It yields the protein CASSLKRGYNEQFF.

This clonotype was observed many times. This rearrangement joins TRBV7-2 to TRBJ2-1; D unclear. CDR3 length: 14 residues. From germline, CDR1 is SGHTA and CDR2 FQGNSA. V lost 0 bases, J lost 7 bases, and 10 bases lay in between. The CDR3 sequence: CASSLAGNSNEQFF. As DNA, the CDR3 is TGTGCCAGCAGCTTAGCAGGGAATTCGAATGAGCAGTTCTTC. The full variable domain, its missing parts supplied by reference TRBV7-2 and TRBJ2-1, is GAGVSQSPSNKVTEKGKDVELRCDPISGHTALYWYRQSLGQGLEFLIYFQGNSAPDKSGLPSDRFSAERTGGSVSTLTIQRTQQEDSAVYLCASSLAGNSNEQFFGPGTRLTVL.

The chain couples TRBV13 to TRBJ2-5; D call uncertain. Trimming took 5 bases from V and 1 from J, leaving 11 bases between them. This CDR3 is built from 14 residues. In germline, CDR1 is PRHDT, CDR2 FYEKMQ (reference sequence). The CDR3 loop reads CASSPPDTQETQYF. The CDR3 DNA is TGTGCCAGCAGCCCCCCTGACACCCAAGAGACCCAGTACTTC.

The rearrangement uses TRBV2 and TRBJ2-1, with D unresolved. Germline V CDR1 and CDR2: SNHLY, FYNNEI. V was trimmed by 3 bases and J by 6 bases, leaving 3 bases between them. There are 11 residues in the CDR3. The chain's CDR3 is CASSDVNEQFF. DNA of the CDR3: TGTGCCAGCAGTGACGTCAATGAGCAGTTCTTC.

This clonotype was counted between two and nine times. V usage is TRBV7-8 and J usage is TRBJ2-7, with D perhaps matching TRBD2 (6 bases). The V end was cut by 5 bases, the J end by 0 bases, with 17 bases between. CDR1 is SGHVS and CDR2 is FQNEAQ in the germline V gene. This CDR3 is 16 amino acids long. The CDR3 sequence is CASSAGTAQISYEQYF. Here the CDR3 DNA reads TGTGCCAGCAGCGCGGGGACCGCTCAGATCTCCTACGAGCAGTACTTC.

This clonotype was seen ten or more times. The chain has TRBV5-1 and TRBJ2-5; 9 positions agree with TRBD2. The V gene end was trimmed by 4 bases and the J gene end by 2 bases; junction bases not matched to a gene: 3. The CDR3 runs 14 residues. The germline gives CDR1 SGHRS, CDR2 YFSETQ. CDR3 amino acids: CASSDSGGQETQYF. The CDR3 DNA reads as TGCGCCAGCAGCGATAGCGGGGGTCAAGAGACCCAGTACTTC.

This clonotype has a handful of counts. This chain joins TRBV5-1 and TRBJ2-5, with D perhaps assigned TRBD1 or TRBD2 (5 bases each). V was shortened by 4 bases and J by 2 bases, with 12 bases between the two germline ends. Germline V lookup: CDR1 SGHRS, CDR2 YFSETQ. The CDR3 is 14 residues long. The CDR3 here is CASSRDVRQETQYF. The CDR3 bases are TGCGCCAGCAGCCGGGACGTACGACAAGAGACCCAGTACTTC.

This clonotype was counted between two and nine times. This chain uses TRBV4-1 with TRBJ1-1; D gene uncertain. The CDR3 loop spans 16 amino acids. Germline-derived CDR1 and CDR2 are MGHRA and YSYEKL. The ends were cut back, 0 bases at V and 2 bases at J, with 13 bases in the middle. CDR3 coding DNA: TGCGCCAGCAGCCAAGACAATCCCCTAGCAAACACTGAAGCTTTCTTT. Protein product: CASSQDNPLANTEAFF.

This chain joins TRBV7-3 and TRBJ2-1, with D maybe TRBD2 (5 bases). The V end lost 4 bases, the J end lost 10 bases, and 20 bases lay between the germline ends. Germline V gives CDR1 SGHTA, CDR2 FQGTGA. The CDR3 has 15 residues. The CDR3 spells CASSSTSPEVGEQFF. CDR3 nucleotide sequence: TGTGCCAGCAGCTCCACTAGTCCGGAGGTAGGGGAGCAGTTCTTC.

This clonotype was found a few times. The rearrangement uses TRBV27 and TRBJ2-3; either TRBD1 or TRBD2 may supply D (5 bases each). The CDR3 loop spans 14 amino acids. Germline V gene sequence: CDR1 MNHEY, CDR2 SMNVEV (reference sequence). Trimming left V 4 bases short and J 6 bases short, with 14 bases between. This CDR3 reads CASSSDPWGDTQYF. DNA of the CDR3: TGTGCCAGCAGTTCCGACCCTTGGGGGGATACGCAGTATTTT.

This clonotype was detected only a few times. The chain recombines TRBV5-1 with TRBJ2-1; 12 nucleotides agree with TRBD2. CDR3 length: 16 residues. CDR1 is SGHRS, CDR2 YFSETQ, per germline. With 0 bases clipped from V and 8 bases from J, the junction kept 6 bases outside the gene matches. The CDR3 DNA sequence: TGCGCCAGCAGCTTGGCTAGGACTAGCGGGGAGGATGAGCAGTTCTTC. Translated: CASSLARTSGEDEQFF.